Below are 12 T cell receptor beta chains sequenced from a single sample in a study of cytomegalovirus exposure and HLA in healthy donors. Researchers ran the PCR with 60 Vbeta and 13 Jbeta primers. Here immunoSEQ multiplex PCR was the method, and the copy in TCRdb shows in-frame clones only, minus some. The sample gives 190,000 or so clones, roughly 77% of which show up once; around 0.38% is in the top ten. The sample consisted of PBMCs. These receptors originate from a male donor in good health and CMV-seropositive.

The chain recombines TRBV10-3 with TRBJ2-1; 8 bases map to TRBD2. CDR3 size: 15 residues. CDR1 and CDR2 (germline): ENHRY, SYGVKD. Trimming took 6 bases from V and 2 from J; bases not matched to a gene: 6. The CDR3 sequence: CAISSGGDAYNEQFF. CDR3 bases: TGTGCCATCAGCTCGGGGGGGGACGCCTACAATGAGCAGTTCTTC.

This chain links TRBV20-1 with TRBJ1-6, with D unclear. This CDR3 region has 11 residues. V was trimmed by 3 bases and J by 10 bases, leaving 7 bases between them. CDR1 and CDR2 from the germline V gene are DFQATT and SNEGSKA (reference sequence). This CDR3 is CSARMGSPLHF. The DNA for the CDR3 is TGCAGTGCTAGGATGGGCTCACCCCTCCACTTT.

This clone was detected only a few times. The chain combines TRBV7-3 with TRBJ2-5, with D unresolved. V lost 3 bases and J lost 5, with 4 bases in between. Germline lookup yields CDR1 SGHTA and CDR2 FQGTGA. This CDR3 is built from 11 residues. As DNA, the CDR3 is TGTGCCAGCAGCTTTTCTGAGACCCAGTACTTC. It encodes CASSFSETQYF. The variable domain in full, with the rest retrieved from reference TRBV7-3 and TRBJ2-5, is GAGVSQTPSNKVTEKGKYVELRCDPISGHTALYWYRQSLGQGPEFLIYFQGTGAADDSGLPNDRFFAVRPEGSVSTLKIQRTERGDSAVYLCASSFSETQYFGPGTRLLVL.

The V gene is TRBV28, the J gene TRBJ1-2; TRBD1 matches 7 bases. Germline CDR1 reads MDHEN; CDR2 reads SYDVKM. Trimming cost V 6 bases and J 5 bases; bases outside gene matches: 6. This CDR3 contains 13 residues. The CDR3 sequence: CASRFDREYGYTF. In DNA, the CDR3 is TGTGCCAGCAGATTCGACAGGGAGTATGGCTACACCTTC.

V usage is TRBV10-3 and J usage is TRBJ2-3; D might be TRBD1 (6 bases). This CDR3 has 12 amino acids. Trimming removed 6 bases from V and 3 bases from J, with 7 bases in between. The germline V gene encodes CDR1 ENHRY and CDR2 SYGVKD. This CDR3 is CAISQGTDTQYF. The CDR3, as DNA: TGTGCCATCAGCCAGGGGACAGATACGCAGTATTTT.

The chain links TRBV27 to TRBJ2-1, with 11 bases identical to TRBD2. This CDR3 comprises 18 residues. The J segment lost 6 bases and the V segment lost 10 bases, leaving 20 bases of the junction unmatched. In germline, CDR1 is MNHEY, CDR2 SMNVEV (reference sequence). The CDR3, as DNA: TGTGCCACCGCCTTAGGAGAACTACTAGCGGGAGATCTCAATGAGCAGTTCTTC. Translated: CATALGELLAGDLNEQFF.

The chain has TRBV11-2 and TRBJ2-1, with 8 bases identical to TRBD1. The junction had 6 bases not matched to a gene; V was cut back by 7 bases and J by 4 bases. The V gene's germline CDR1 is SGHAT and CDR2 FQNNGV. The CDR3 covers 14 residues. The CDR3 coding sequence is TGTGCCAGCACCGCGGACAGGGTGTACAATGAGCAGTTCTTC. Amino acid sequence: CASTADRVYNEQFF.

The rearrangement joins TRBV19 to TRBJ2-3, with TRBD2 identical over 8 bases. From germline, CDR1 is LNHDA and CDR2 SQIVND (reference sequence). This CDR3 has 15 residues. With 3 bases clipped from V and 4 bases from J, the junction kept 6 bases outside the gene matches. CDR3 DNA sequence: TGTGCCAGTAGTATCCCCGGGAGGGCTCCAGATACGCAGTATTTT. Translated, it gives CASSIPGRAPDTQYF.

The genes are TRBV30 and TRBJ2-4; 8 bases line up with TRBD2. The V gene end was trimmed by 0 bases and the J gene end by 1 base; junction bases not matched to a gene: 8. CDR1 is GTSNPN, CDR2 SVGIG, per germline (reference sequence). The CDR3 runs to 17 residues. The CDR3 DNA is TGTGCCTGGAGTGTAGTCGGCGGGAGGAAGGCCAAAAACATTCAGTACTTC. It is translated as CAWSVVGGRKAKNIQYF.

The chain links TRBV30 to TRBJ2-7, with D perhaps matching TRBD1 (5 bases). The CDR3 has 11 residues. CDR1 and CDR2 from the germline V gene are GTSNPN and SVGIG (reference sequence). The V gene lost 3 bases and the J gene lost 12 bases, with 15 bases spanning the gap. In DNA form, the CDR3 reads TGTGCCTGGAGAACCCAAGGGCAGGGGTACTTC. Its translation: CAWRTQGQGYF.

The chain links TRBV10-3 to TRBJ1-2, with D unresolved. The CDR3 extends over 12 amino acids. V was pared by 10 bases and J by 3 bases, with 12 bases between. The V gene's germline CDR1 is ENHRY and CDR2 SYGVKD. CDR3 sequence reads: CATGRGDYGYTF. The CDR3 DNA follows: TGTGCCACCGGCAGAGGTGACTATGGCTACACCTTC.

This clone was seen a few times. V gene TRBV27 combines with J gene TRBJ1-1, with D uncertain. Trimming pared 3 bases from V and 2 bases from J, leaving 7 bases between. The germline CDR1 and CDR2 sequences are MNHEY and SMNVEV (reference sequence). This CDR3 has 13 residues. CDR3 in amino acids: CASSFRLNTEAFF. The CDR3 DNA sequence: TGTGCCAGCAGTTTCAGACTAAACACTGAAGCTTTCTTT.